This T cell receptor (beta chain) was retrieved from a study of blood T cell repertoires in COVID-19. Overall study context: Some COVID-19 samples were acute and others convalescent; all came from the United States, Italy and Spain. T cells, B-cell-depleted T cells, or PBMCs provided the cDNA or gDNA that served as material.

CDR1 is LNHDA and CDR2 is SQIVND in the germline V gene (reference sequence). The CDR3 loop spans 16 amino acids. Trimming at V came to 5 bases and at J to 0 bases, leaving 8 bases not matched to a gene. The Seattle patients, enrolled during active infection, were followed longitudinally. This table comes from immunoSEQ multiplex PCR, and its TCRdb copy is limited to in-frame clones, with some not included. This sample has some 99,000 clones, with 70% to 90% found just once. The V and J genes are TRBV19 and TRBJ2-7; 9 nucleotides align to TRBD2. The source material was peripheral blood. This sequence originates from a human donor with COVID-19, enrolled during active disease. The donor label of this sample is uncertain. DNA for the CDR3: TGTGCCAGTAGTGCGTTAGCGGGAGCCTTCTCCTACGAGCAGTACTTC. Amino acids: CASSALAGAFSYEQYF. Full variable domain (rest looked up from reference TRBV19 and TRBJ2-7): DGGITQSPKYLFRKEGQNVTLSCEQNLNHDAMYWYRQDPGQGLRLIYYSQIVNDFQKGDIAEGYSVSREKKESFPLTVTSAQKNPTAFYLCASSALAGAFSYEQYFGPGTRLTVT.